Presented here are 8 T cell receptor beta chains from one specimen sequenced in a study of PD-1 blockade in classical Hodgkin lymphoma. Clones were sequenced by immunoSEQ multiplex PCR, and TCRdb holds only the in-frame ones, with some missing. The profile shows 28,000 or so clones, just under 80% of them singletons. The time point denotes: cycle 4 day 1 (C4D1), after about 6 weeks of nivolumab. Each patient's relapse followed autologous stem cell transplantation, and brentuximab vedotin exposure varied. This material consisted of peripheral blood mononuclear cells (PBMCs), taken before the fourth cycle of nivolumab. The receptors were gathered from a human donor with classical Hodgkin lymphoma.

This clone has only one observation. The rearrangement links TRBV2 to TRBJ1-5, with 8 bases matching TRBD1. Germline CDR1 reads SNHLY; CDR2 reads FYNNEI. V lost 5 bases, J lost 1 base, and 4 bases stayed unmatched. This CDR3 spans 15 amino acids. The CDR3: CASSRDRTSNQPQHF. The DNA of the CDR3 is TGTGCCAGCAGTCGGGACAGGACAAGCAATCAGCCCCAGCATTTT.

The genes are TRBV7-2 and TRBJ2-7, with TRBD2 identical over 14 bases. This CDR3 spans 16 amino acids. V shed 5 bases, J shed 4 bases, and the junction held 7 bases outside the gene matches. CDR1 and CDR2 from the germline V gene are SGHTA and FQGNSA. CDR3 amino acids: CASSPGTSGSGYEQYF. The CDR3 nucleotides read TGTGCCAGCAGCCCCGGGACTAGCGGGAGTGGGTACGAGCAGTACTTC.

The rearrangement links TRBV5-4 to TRBJ1-5, with 10 nucleotides matching TRBD1. Germline V lookup: CDR1 SGHNT, CDR2 YYREEE (reference sequence). The CDR3 spans 16 residues. J was trimmed by 6 bases and V by 0 bases; bases with no gene match: 6. The CDR3 sequence: CASSLGTGGITQPQHF. Here the CDR3 DNA reads TGTGCCAGCAGCTTGGGGACAGGGGGAATTACTCAGCCCCAGCATTTT.

This clone was counted only a few times. The chain joins TRBV6-6 to TRBJ2-1, with D possibly matching TRBD2 (6 bases). The CDR3 is 16 residues long. The germline V gene encodes CDR1 MNHNY and CDR2 SVGAGI (reference sequence). The V gene lost 4 bases and the J gene lost 0 bases, with 13 bases spanning the gap. The CDR3 sequence: CASSFGLSLSYNEQFF. The DNA for the CDR3 is TGTGCCAGCAGTTTCGGACTATCCCTCTCCTACAATGAGCAGTTCTTC.

The chain carries TRBV28 and TRBJ1-2; possible D gene TRBD1, 5 bases. CDR3 size: 13 residues. V was cut by 4 bases and J by 4 bases, with 10 bases left in between. The germline V gene encodes CDR1 MDHEN and CDR2 SYDVKM. The CDR3 bases are TGTGCCAGCAGTTACGGGGGGATCTATGGCTACACCTTC. Translation gives CASSYGGIYGYTF.

The chain recombines TRBV28 with TRBJ2-7; TRBD2 matches at 13 bases. The junction had 10 bases not matched to a gene; V was cut back by 4 bases and J by 1 base. The CDR3 contains 18 residues. Germline assignment: CDR1 MDHEN and CDR2 SYDVKM. The CDR3 loop reads CASSSRTSGRNGSYEQYF. CDR3 DNA: TGTGCCAGCAGTTCCCGGACTAGCGGGAGAAATGGGTCCTACGAGCAGTACTTC.

The chain has TRBV5-4 and TRBJ2-1; 9 bases agree with TRBD1. V shed 3 bases, J shed 8 bases, and the junction held 6 bases outside the gene matches. Germline assignment: CDR1 SGHNT and CDR2 YYREEE (reference sequence). The length of the CDR3 is 14 residues. CDR3 DNA sequence: TGTGCCAGCAGCTCCGGGACAGGGAGGGATGAGCAGTTCTTC. This codes for CASSSGTGRDEQFF.

The rearrangement links TRBV7-8 to TRBJ1-5; D may be TRBD1 (6 bases). V was trimmed by 4 bases and J by 4 bases, leaving 14 bases between them. Per germline, CDR1 SGHVS and CDR2 FQNEAQ. This CDR3 comprises 15 residues. The CDR3 sequence: CASSSTRTENQPQHF. For the CDR3, the DNA is TGTGCCAGCAGCTCTACACGGACAGAGAATCAGCCCCAGCATTTT. The variable domain in full, with the rest retrieved from reference TRBV7-8 and TRBJ1-5, is GAGVSQSPRYKVAKRGQDVALRCDPISGHVSLFWYQQALGQGPEFLTYFQNEAQLDKSGLPSDRFFAERPEGSVSTLKIQRTQQEDSAVYLCASSSTRTENQPQHFGDGTRLSIL.